This TCR beta chain was captured by sequencing in a study of T-cell memory formation after mild COVID-19. For the study at large: TCR clusters were mostly donor specific. Study-level results: CD8+ contracting clones occupied EMRA, while CD4+ ones occupied mainly CM and EM. CD4/CD8 balance characterized clones contracting day 15 to 85, and CD4+ skew characterized later expanders.

With respect to this clonotype: The antigen remains unidentified.

TCRdb re-called the 5' RACE reads with MiXCR, one entry per CDR3 protein. The sample consists of 550,000 to 700,000 distinct CDR3 sequences, around 16% of them appearing once. Germline lookup yields CDR1 SGHTA and CDR2 FQGTGA. V lost 5 bases to trimming and J lost 13 bases, with 18 bases between them. The length of the CDR3 is 13 residues. The genes are TRBV7-3 and TRBJ2-1; D possibly corresponds to TRBD1 (5 bases). The sequencing input was PBMCs or a T cell subset sorted from them (not recorded which). The origin of this receptor is an adult woman who had mild COVID-19 (a few samples of this study predate the infection). Cell type and time point are not known. This CDR3 reads CASSISQDNHQFF. The CDR3 DNA follows: TGTGCCAGCAGCATCTCACAGGACAACCACCAGTTCTTC.